These 23 T cell receptor beta chains originate from one sample sequenced in a study of cytomegalovirus exposure and HLA in healthy donors. This PCR relied on a set of 60 Vbeta primers and 13 Jbeta primers. Sequenced by immunoSEQ multiplex PCR; TCRdb stores in-frame clones only, minus some. The sample has around 110,000 clones; roughly three quarters are singletons. Sequencing was performed on PBMCs. Every receptor here comes from a man younger than 35 in good health and CMV-seronegative.

This clone came up a few times. The chain combines TRBV6-5 with TRBJ2-7, with 11 bases matching TRBD1. Unmatched junction bases numbered 8, after V lost 2 bases and J lost 5 bases. This CDR3 comprises 16 residues. Germline CDR1 MNHEY, CDR2 SVGAGI. The CDR3 is CASSYGSGQGGNEQYF. In DNA form, the CDR3 reads TGTGCCAGCAGTTACGGATCGGGACAGGGGGGGAACGAGCAGTACTTC.

The chain employs TRBV6-5 and TRBJ1-3; 7 nucleotides match TRBD1. Germline CDR1 reads MNHEY; CDR2 reads SVGAGI. This CDR3 contains 12 residues. V lost 5 bases, J lost 8 bases, and 3 bases stayed unmatched. CDR3 nucleotides: TGTGCCAGCAGTAACAGGGGTTACACCATATATTTT. Translated, it gives CASSNRGYTIYF.

The V and J genes are TRBV6-5 and TRBJ2-1; possible D gene TRBD2, 7 bases. This CDR3 is 14 amino acids long. Germline loops: CDR1 MNHEY, CDR2 SVGAGI. Trimming cost V 4 bases and J 6 bases, with 13 bases left between them. The CDR3 DNA reads TGTGCCAGCAGTTTTAGGGGGGGGGCCAATGAGCAGTTCTTC. It specifies CASSFRGGANEQFF.

This chain connects TRBV6-5 to TRBJ1-2; the D is unclear. The CDR3 extends over 13 amino acids. Germline V CDR1 and CDR2: MNHEY, SVGAGI. Trimming removed 2 bases from V and 8 bases from J, with 12 bases in between. The CDR3 DNA reads as TGTGCCAGCAGTTACGACGCGGGTTCGGGCTACACCTTC. This translates into CASSYDAGSGYTF.

The chain links TRBV7-3 to TRBJ2-2; 7 bases match TRBD1. Trimming at V came to 5 bases and at J to 1 base, leaving 7 bases not matched to a gene. This CDR3 region has 16 residues. The germline CDR1 and CDR2 sequences are SGHTA and FQGTGA. The CDR3 nucleotides are TGTGCCAGCAGCCCCCACAGGGGAAAGAACACCGGGGAGCTGTTTTTT. Translating gives CASSPHRGKNTGELFF.

CDR3 DNA: TGTGCCAGTAGAAGCAGGGGAACGGTCACCGGGGAGCTGTTTTTT. Amino acid sequence: CASRSRGTVTGELFF. This chain uses TRBV19 with TRBJ2-2; TRBD1 might be the D (6 bases). Trimming removed 6 bases at V and 4 bases at J, with 15 bases between. CDR3 length equals 15 residues. The germline gives CDR1 LNHDA, CDR2 SQIVND (reference sequence). The full variable domain, its missing parts supplied by reference TRBV19 and TRBJ2-2, is DGGITQSPKYLFRKEGQNVTLSCEQNLNHDAMYWYRQDPGQGLRLIYYSQIVNDFQKGDIAEGYSVSREKKESFPLTVTSAQKNPTAFYLCASRSRGTVTGELFFGEGSRLTVL.

The CDR3 is CASSQDYGGTAYEQYF. Written as DNA, the CDR3 is TGCGCCAGCAGCCAAGATTACGGTGGAACAGCCTACGAGCAGTACTTC. J is TRBJ2-7 and V is TRBV4-3; D not resolved. The CDR3 loop spans 16 amino acids. The germline V and J ends were trimmed by 0 bases and 2 bases, with 14 bases remaining between them. The germline gives CDR1 LGHNA, CDR2 YSLEER.

The rearrangement links TRBV2 to TRBJ2-1, with D possibly matching TRBD2 (6 bases). The germline V gene has CDR1 SNHLY and CDR2 FYNNEI. CDR3 size: 15 residues. V gave up 4 bases and J gave up 2 bases, with 12 bases separating them. CDR3 protein: CASSVGGITYNEQFF. CDR3 sequence (DNA): TGTGCCAGCAGTGTTGGGGGGATTACCTACAATGAGCAGTTCTTC.

The chain carries TRBV10-3 and TRBJ2-7; TRBD2 aligns across 8 bases. The germline gives CDR1 ENHRY, CDR2 SYGVKD. This CDR3 spans 15 amino acids. Trimming cost V 2 bases and J 2 bases; bases outside gene matches: 5. CDR3 protein: CAISEGTGGAYEQYF. CDR3 DNA: TGTGCCATCAGTGAGGGGACGGGGGGGGCCTACGAGCAGTACTTC.

This chain links TRBV4-2 with TRBJ2-7; the D is unclear. Trimming left V 6 bases short and J 3 bases short, with 12 bases between. The CDR3 covers 13 residues. CDR1 is LGHNA, CDR2 YNFKEQ, per germline. CDR3 amino acids: CASSPYSYYEQYF. The CDR3 nucleotides are TGTGCCAGCAGTCCCTACTCTTACTACGAGCAGTACTTC.

This chain connects TRBV9 to TRBJ2-6; the D gene is possibly TRBD2 (6 bases). Germline assignment: CDR1 SGDLS and CDR2 YYNGEE. The CDR3 sequence is 19 residues long. V lost 4 bases and J lost 0, with 20 bases in between. Here the CDR3 reads CASSPGTPTRYSGANVLTF. The CDR3, as DNA: TGTGCCAGCAGCCCCGGGACTCCCACGAGATACTCTGGGGCCAACGTCCTGACTTTC.

For this clone: The junction does not match germline at one end; this may be a read error. The chain combines TRBV7-9 with TRBJ2-1, with 8 bases aligning to TRBD2. The CDR3 loop spans 16 amino acids. Germline CDR1 reads SEHNR; CDR2 reads FQNEAQ (reference sequence). The CDR3 region has the DNA TGTTCCAGCAGCTTGGGACTAGTGGGCTCCTACAATGAGCAGTTCTTC. It is translated as CSSSLGLVGSYNEQFF.

The chain recombines TRBV5-1 with TRBJ2-1; 7 nucleotides match TRBD1. This CDR3 spans 13 amino acids. With V trimmed by 2 bases and J by 5 bases, 1 base remained unmatched. The germline CDR1 and CDR2 sequences are SGHRS and YFSETQ. In DNA, the CDR3 is TGCGCCAGCAGCTTTGGACAGGACAATGAGCAGTTCTTC. It translates to CASSFGQDNEQFF. Looking up the rest from reference TRBV5-1 and TRBJ2-1 gives the full variable domain: KAGVTQTPRYLIKTRGQQVTLSCSPISGHRSVSWYQQTPGQGLQFLFEYFSETQRNKGNFPGRFSGRQFSNSRSEMNVSTLELGDSALYLCASSFGQDNEQFFGPGTRLTVL.

The rearrangement joins TRBV5-1 to TRBJ2-7, with 7 bases lining up with TRBD1. The germline V gene encodes CDR1 SGHRS and CDR2 YFSETQ. V shed 0 bases, J shed 6 bases, and the junction held 6 bases outside the gene matches. The CDR3 runs to 14 residues. This CDR3 is CASSLGGQWREQYF. CDR3 bases: TGCGCCAGCAGCTTGGGGGGACAGTGGCGCGAGCAGTACTTC.

The CDR3 DNA reads as TGTGCCAGCAGCCAGGGTGGGGCCGGAACGGGTTCACCCCTCCACTTT. Amino acids: CASSQGGAGTGSPLHF. The chain has TRBV14 and TRBJ1-6; D perhaps matches TRBD1 (5 bases). Trimming left V 3 bases short and J 9 bases short, with 18 bases between. Germline lookup yields CDR1 SGHDN and CDR2 FVKESK. The CDR3 sequence is 16 residues long. The full variable domain, with the rest looked up from reference TRBV14 and TRBJ1-6, is EAGVTQFPSHSVIEKGQTVTLRCDPISGHDNLYWYRRVMGKEIKFLLHFVKESKQDESGMPNNRFLAERTGGTYSTLKVQPAELEDSGVYFCASSQGGAGTGSPLHFGNGTRLTVT.

V is TRBV6-1 and J is TRBJ2-7; D not resolved. The germline V gene encodes CDR1 MNHNS and CDR2 SASEGT. V shed 2 bases and J shed 2 bases, with 10 bases lying between them. CDR3 length: 14 residues. The DNA of the CDR3 is TGTGCCAGCAGTGAACGCAGGTCACCCTACGAGCAGTACTTC. Its protein product is CASSERRSPYEQYF.

The chain joins TRBV5-6 to TRBJ2-5; the D gene is possibly TRBD2 (5 bases). The end of the DNA aligns better with TRBJ2-7, so the J call may be wrong. Germline V gene sequence: CDR1 SGHDT, CDR2 YYEEEE. This CDR3 is built from 13 residues. For the CDR3, the DNA is TGTGCCAGCAGCCCCGGGATAACCTACGAGCAGTACTTC. Its translation: CASSPGITYEQYF.

This rearrangement joins TRBV5-6 to TRBJ1-1, with 7 bases matching TRBD1. The CDR3 is 14 residues long. Germline loops: CDR1 SGHDT, CDR2 YYEEEE. Trimming took 4 bases from V and 0 from J; bases not matched to a gene: 3. The CDR3 is CASSAGQLNTEAFF. CDR3 bases: TGTGCCAGCAGCGCGGGACAGCTGAACACTGAAGCTTTCTTT.

J is TRBJ1-2 and V is TRBV7-2, with 7 bases lining up with TRBD1. Germline CDR1 reads SGHTA; CDR2 reads FQGNSA. CDR3 size: 14 residues. V shed 6 bases, J shed 5 bases, and the junction held 9 bases outside the gene matches. The chain's CDR3 is CASRDDRDRYGYTF. DNA of the CDR3: TGTGCCAGCAGAGACGACAGGGACCGGTATGGCTACACCTTC.

V gene TRBV7-8 combines with J gene TRBJ1-1; perhaps TRBD1 as D (5 bases). The V and J ends lost 3 bases and 6 bases respectively, with 11 bases between them. The CDR3 contains 13 residues. Germline-derived CDR1 and CDR2 are SGHVS and FQNEAQ. The DNA of the CDR3 is TGTGCCAGCAGCTTTTTACAGGTCGCTGAAGCTTTCTTT. Encoded protein: CASSFLQVAEAFF. The variable domain in full, completed from reference TRBV7-8 and TRBJ1-1, reads GAGVSQSPRYKVAKRGQDVALRCDPISGHVSLFWYQQALGQGPEFLTYFQNEAQLDKSGLPSDRFFAERPEGSVSTLKIQRTQQEDSAVYLCASSFLQVAEAFFGQGTRLTVV.

V and J are TRBV6-5 and TRBJ2-7; 7 bases line up with TRBD1. The CDR3 runs to 15 residues. Germline values: CDR1 MNHEY, CDR2 SVGAGI. The V and J ends lost 0 bases and 3 bases, in that order; junction bases with no gene match: 5. CDR3 DNA: TGTGCCAGCAGTTACTCGGGTGCAGGGGGCTACGAGCAGTACTTC. It encodes CASSYSGAGGYEQYF.

This rearrangement joins TRBV18 to TRBJ1-5; 10 nucleotides align to TRBD1. CDR1 is KGHSH and CDR2 is LQKENI in the germline V gene. V shed 4 bases and J 6 bases; nucleotides not matched to a gene: 15. There are 18 residues in the CDR3. CDR3 amino acids: CASSLFAPGQGSGQPQHF. The CDR3 bases are TGTGCCAGCTCACTTTTTGCCCCGGGACAGGGGTCCGGTCAGCCCCAGCATTTT.

The gene calls are TRBV28 and TRBJ1-5; D not resolved. V was cut by 6 bases and J by 2 bases, with 14 bases left in between. Germline values: CDR1 MDHEN, CDR2 SYDVKM. This CDR3 contains 15 residues. The CDR3 sequence: CASRPPDTGNQPQHF. The CDR3 DNA is TGTGCCAGCAGACCCCCTGACACGGGCAATCAGCCCCAGCATTTT. The whole variable domain, remainder taken from reference TRBV28 and TRBJ1-5, is DVKVTQSSRYLVKRTGEKVFLECVQDMDHENMFWYRQDPGLGLRLIYFSYDVKMKEKGDIPEGYSVSREKKERFSLILESASTNQTSMYLCASRPPDTGNQPQHFGDGTRLSIL.